This TCR beta chain was found in a study of response to subunit inactivated influenza vaccine. This clonotype was observed a few times. Its specificity is unknown. TCRdb re-called the RT-PCR reads with MiXCR, one entry per CDR3 protein. The data hold more than 150,000 distinct CDR3 sequences, with around a tenth observed a single time. Points from the study as a whole: Each seasonal influenza vaccination recruits few new T cells, the authors suggested.

V was pared by 6 bases and J by 2 bases, with 7 bases of the junction left unmatched. CDR3 length: 15 residues. The chain joins TRBV12-3 or TRBV12-4 to TRBJ2-7; 10 positions match TRBD2. The source was non-naive T cells sorted from PBMCs, collected on the day of vaccination. The TCR originated in a man between 50 and 59 years old who received an inactivated influenza vaccine. The DNA of the CDR3 is TGTGCCAGCAGGGCCGGGACTAGCGAAACCTACGAGCAGTACTTC. Encoded protein: CASRAGTSETYEQYF.